This paragraph covers one T cell receptor (beta chain) sequence. This specimen comes from a study of memory CD4+ T cells and cytomegalovirus serostatus. Overall study context: Donors were healthy Belgian adults, fewer than ten CMV seropositive and about two dozen seronegative.

TCRdb keeps only in-frame clones here, not all; method: immunoSEQ multiplex PCR. This table has tens of thousands of clones, 82% appearing once. V shed 6 bases, J shed 5 bases, and the junction held 10 bases outside the gene matches. Germline V lookup: CDR1 MNHNS, CDR2 SASEGT. The CDR3 consists of 15 residues. Single viable CD3+CD4+CD8-CD45RO+ cells were sorted as the memory CD4+ T cells. Sequenced material: memory CD4+ T cells from blood. The receptor's source is an adult in good health and CMV-seronegative. Some clones in this sample may be carry-over from other donors' samples. V is TRBV6-1 and J is TRBJ2-5; 9 bases agree with TRBD1. The CDR3 is CASSSLTGGVETQYF. The DNA of the CDR3 is TGTGCCAGCAGCAGCCTTACAGGGGGCGTGGAGACCCAGTACTTC.